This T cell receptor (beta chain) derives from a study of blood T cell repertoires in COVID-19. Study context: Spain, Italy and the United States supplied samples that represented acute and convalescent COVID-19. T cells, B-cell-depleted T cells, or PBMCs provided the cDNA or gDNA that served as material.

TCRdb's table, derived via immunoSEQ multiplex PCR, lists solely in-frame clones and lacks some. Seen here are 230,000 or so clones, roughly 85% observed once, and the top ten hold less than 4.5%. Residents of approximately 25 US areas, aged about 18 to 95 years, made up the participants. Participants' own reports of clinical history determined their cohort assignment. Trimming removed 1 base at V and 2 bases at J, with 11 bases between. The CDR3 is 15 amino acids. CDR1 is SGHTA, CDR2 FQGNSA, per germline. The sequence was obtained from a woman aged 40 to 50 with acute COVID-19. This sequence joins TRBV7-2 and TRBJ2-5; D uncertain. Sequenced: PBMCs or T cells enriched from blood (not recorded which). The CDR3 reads CASSLDGRQQETQYF. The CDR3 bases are TGTGCCAGCAGCTTAGATGGTCGACAACAAGAGACCCAGTACTTC.